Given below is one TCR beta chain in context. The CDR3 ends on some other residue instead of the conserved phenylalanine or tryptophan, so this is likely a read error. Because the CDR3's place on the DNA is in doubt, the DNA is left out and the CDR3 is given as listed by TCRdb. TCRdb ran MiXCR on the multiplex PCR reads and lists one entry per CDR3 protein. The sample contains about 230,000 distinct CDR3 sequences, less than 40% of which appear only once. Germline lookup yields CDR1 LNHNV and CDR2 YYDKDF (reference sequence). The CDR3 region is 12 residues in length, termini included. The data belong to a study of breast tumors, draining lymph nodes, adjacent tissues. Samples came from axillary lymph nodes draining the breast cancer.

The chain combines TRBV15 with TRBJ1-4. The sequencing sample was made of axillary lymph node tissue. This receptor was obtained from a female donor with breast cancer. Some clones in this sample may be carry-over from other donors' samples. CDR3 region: CATGRAGYKVFL.